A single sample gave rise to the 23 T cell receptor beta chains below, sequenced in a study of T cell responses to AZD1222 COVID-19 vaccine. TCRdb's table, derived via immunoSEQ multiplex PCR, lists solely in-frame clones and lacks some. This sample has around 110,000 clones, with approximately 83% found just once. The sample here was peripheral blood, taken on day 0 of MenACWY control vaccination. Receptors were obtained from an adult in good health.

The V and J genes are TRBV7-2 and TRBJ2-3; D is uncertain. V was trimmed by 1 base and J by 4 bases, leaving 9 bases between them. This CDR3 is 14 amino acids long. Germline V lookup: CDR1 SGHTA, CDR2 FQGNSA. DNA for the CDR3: TGTGCCAGCAGCTTAGGGTTGCAACCAGATACGCAGTATTTT. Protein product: CASSLGLQPDTQYF.

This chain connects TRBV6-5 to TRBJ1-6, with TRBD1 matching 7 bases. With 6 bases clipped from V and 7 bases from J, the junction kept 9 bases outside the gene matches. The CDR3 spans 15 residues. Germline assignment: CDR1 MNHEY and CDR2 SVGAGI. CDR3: CASSRQGGGNSPLHF. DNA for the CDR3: TGTGCCAGCAGCCGACAGGGCGGAGGAAATTCACCCCTCCACTTT.

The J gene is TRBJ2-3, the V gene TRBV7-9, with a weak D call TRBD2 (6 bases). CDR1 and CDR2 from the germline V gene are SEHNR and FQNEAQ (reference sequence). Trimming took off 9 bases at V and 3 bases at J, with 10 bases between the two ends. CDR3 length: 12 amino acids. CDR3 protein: CASGGETDTQYF. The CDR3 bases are TGTGCCAGTGGAGGGGAGACAGATACGCAGTATTTT.

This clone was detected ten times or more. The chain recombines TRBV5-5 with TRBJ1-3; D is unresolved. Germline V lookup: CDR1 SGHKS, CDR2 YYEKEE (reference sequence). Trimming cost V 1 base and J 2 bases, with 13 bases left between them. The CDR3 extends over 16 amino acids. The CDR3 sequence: CASSLRETEPGNTIYF. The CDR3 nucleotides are TGTGCCAGCAGCTTGCGAGAGACGGAACCTGGAAACACCATATATTTT.

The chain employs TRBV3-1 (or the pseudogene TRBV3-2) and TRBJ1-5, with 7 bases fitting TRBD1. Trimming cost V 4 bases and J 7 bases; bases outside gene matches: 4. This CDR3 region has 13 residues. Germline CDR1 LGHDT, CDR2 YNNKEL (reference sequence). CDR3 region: CASSRQGGQPQHF. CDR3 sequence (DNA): TGTGCCAGCAGCCGACAGGGTGGCCAGCCCCAGCATTTT.

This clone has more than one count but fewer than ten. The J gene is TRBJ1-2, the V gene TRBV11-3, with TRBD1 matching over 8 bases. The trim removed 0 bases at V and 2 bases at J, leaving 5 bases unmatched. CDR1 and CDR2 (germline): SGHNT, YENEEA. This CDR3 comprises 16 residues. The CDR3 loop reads CASSLDNRGSNYGYTF. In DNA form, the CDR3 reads TGTGCCAGCAGCTTAGATAACAGGGGGTCCAACTATGGCTACACCTTC.

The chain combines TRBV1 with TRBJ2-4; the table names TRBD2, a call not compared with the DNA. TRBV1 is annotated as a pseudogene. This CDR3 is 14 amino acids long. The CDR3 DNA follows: TGCACCAGCAGCCAAGGGGGAGACAAAAACATTCAGTACTTC. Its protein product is CTSSQGGDKNIQYF.

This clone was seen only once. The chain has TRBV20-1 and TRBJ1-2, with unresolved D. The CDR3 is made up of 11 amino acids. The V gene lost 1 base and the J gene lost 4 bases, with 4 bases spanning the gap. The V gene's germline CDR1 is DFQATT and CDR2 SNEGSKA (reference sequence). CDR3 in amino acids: CSARGFYGYTF. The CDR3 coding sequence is TGCAGTGCTAGAGGGTTCTATGGCTACACCTTC.

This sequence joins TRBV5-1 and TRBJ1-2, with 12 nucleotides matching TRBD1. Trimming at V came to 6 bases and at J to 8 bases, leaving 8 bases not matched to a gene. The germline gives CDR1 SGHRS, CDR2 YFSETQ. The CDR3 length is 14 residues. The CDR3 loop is CASNPGQGAVGYTF. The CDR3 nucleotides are TGCGCCAGCAATCCGGGACAGGGGGCAGTGGGCTACACCTTC.

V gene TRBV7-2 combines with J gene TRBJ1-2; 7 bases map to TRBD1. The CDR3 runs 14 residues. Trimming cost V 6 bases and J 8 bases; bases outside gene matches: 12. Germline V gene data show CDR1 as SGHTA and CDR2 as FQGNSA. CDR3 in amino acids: CASRARQGLQGYTF. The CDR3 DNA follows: TGTGCCAGCAGGGCTAGACAGGGTCTACAAGGCTACACCTTC.

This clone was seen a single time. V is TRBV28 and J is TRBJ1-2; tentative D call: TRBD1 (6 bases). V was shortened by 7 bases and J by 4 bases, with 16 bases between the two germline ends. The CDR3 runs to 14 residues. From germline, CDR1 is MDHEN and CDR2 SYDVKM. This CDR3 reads CASNNQGLGYGYTF. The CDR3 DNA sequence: TGTGCCAGCAACAATCAGGGGCTAGGCTATGGCTACACCTTC.

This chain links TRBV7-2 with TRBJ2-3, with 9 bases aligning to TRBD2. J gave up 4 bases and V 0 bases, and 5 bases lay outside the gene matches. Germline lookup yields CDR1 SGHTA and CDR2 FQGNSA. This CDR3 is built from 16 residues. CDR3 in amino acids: CASSLASGGLADTQYF. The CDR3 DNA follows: TGTGCCAGCAGCTTAGCCAGCGGGGGGTTGGCAGATACGCAGTATTTT.

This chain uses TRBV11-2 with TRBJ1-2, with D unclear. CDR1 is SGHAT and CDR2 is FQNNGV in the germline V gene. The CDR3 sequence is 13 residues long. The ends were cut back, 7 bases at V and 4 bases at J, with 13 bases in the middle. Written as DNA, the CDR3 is TGTGCCAGCACCCCTTCACGGGGCTATGGCTACACCTTC. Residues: CASTPSRGYGYTF.

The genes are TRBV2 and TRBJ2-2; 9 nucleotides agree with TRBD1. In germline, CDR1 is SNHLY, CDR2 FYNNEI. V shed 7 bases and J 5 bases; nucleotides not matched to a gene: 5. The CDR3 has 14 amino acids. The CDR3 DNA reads TGTGCCAGCAATCGGGACAGGGCGACCGGGGAGCTGTTTTTT. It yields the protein CASNRDRATGELFF.

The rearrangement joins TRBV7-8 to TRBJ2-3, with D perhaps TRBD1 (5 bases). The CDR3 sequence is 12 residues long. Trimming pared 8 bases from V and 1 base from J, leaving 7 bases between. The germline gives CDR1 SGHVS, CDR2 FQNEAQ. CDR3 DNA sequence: TGTGCCAGCGGGGCACGCACAGATACGCAGTATTTT. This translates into CASGARTDTQYF.

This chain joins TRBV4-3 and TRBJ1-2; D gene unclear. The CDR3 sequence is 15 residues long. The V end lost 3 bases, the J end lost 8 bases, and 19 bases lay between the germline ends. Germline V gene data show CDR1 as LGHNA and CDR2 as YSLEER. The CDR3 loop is CASSQEAISGGGYTF. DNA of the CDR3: TGCGCCAGCAGCCAGGAAGCAATCAGCGGCGGAGGCTACACCTTC.

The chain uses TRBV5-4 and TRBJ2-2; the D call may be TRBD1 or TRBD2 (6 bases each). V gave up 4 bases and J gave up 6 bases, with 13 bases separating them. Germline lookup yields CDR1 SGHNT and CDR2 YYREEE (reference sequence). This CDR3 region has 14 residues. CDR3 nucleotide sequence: TGTGCCAGCAGCCATCGAGGGGGGCCCGGGGAGCTGTTTTTT. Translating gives CASSHRGGPGELFF.

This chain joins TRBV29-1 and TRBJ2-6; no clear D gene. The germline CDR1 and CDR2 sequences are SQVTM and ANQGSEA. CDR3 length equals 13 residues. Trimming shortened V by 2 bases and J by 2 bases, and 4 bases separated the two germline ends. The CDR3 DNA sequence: TGCAGCGTTGAAAAGCCTGGGGCCAACGTCCTGACTTTC. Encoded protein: CSVEKPGANVLTF.

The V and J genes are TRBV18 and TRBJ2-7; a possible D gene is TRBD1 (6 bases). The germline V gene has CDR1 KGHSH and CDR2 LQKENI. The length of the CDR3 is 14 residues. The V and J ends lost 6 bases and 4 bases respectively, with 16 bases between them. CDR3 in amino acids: CASSPNRDWYEQYF. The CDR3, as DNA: TGTGCCAGCTCCCCCAACAGGGATTGGTACGAGCAGTACTTC.

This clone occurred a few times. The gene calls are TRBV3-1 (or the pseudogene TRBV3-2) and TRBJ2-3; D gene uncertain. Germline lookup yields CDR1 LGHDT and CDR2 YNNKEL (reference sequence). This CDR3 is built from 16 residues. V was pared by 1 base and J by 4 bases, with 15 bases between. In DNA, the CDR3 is TGTGCCAGCAGCCAAGGGGTTTATTCTGTGCCAGATACGCAGTATTTT. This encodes CASSQGVYSVPDTQYF.

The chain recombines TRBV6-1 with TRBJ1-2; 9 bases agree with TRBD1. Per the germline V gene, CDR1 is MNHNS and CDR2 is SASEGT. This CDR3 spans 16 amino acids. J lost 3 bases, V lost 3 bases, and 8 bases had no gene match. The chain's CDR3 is CASSDPQGARDYGYTF. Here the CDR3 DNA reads TGTGCCAGCAGTGACCCACAGGGGGCGCGCGACTATGGCTACACCTTC.

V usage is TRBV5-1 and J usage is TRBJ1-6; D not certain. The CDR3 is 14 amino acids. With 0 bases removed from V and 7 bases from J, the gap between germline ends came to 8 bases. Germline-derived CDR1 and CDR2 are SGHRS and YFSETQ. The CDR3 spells CASSLGSGNSPLHF. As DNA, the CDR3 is TGCGCCAGCAGCTTGGGATCTGGGAATTCACCCCTCCACTTT.

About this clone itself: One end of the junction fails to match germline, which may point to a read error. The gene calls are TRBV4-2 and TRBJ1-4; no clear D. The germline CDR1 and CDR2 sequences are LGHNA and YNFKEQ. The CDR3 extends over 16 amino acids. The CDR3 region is CASSPNPGPTNEKLFF. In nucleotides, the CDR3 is TGTGCCAGCAGCCCCAACCCCGGTCCAACAAATGAAAAACTGTTTTTT.